This TCR beta chain originates from a study of control samples from healthy donors and cancer patients. The repertoire was sequenced with immunoSEQ multiplex PCR; TCRdb's copy has only in-frame clones and lacks some. The data contain about 180,000 clones, around 94% of them seen just once; the ten biggest clones take up 1.4%. CDR1 and CDR2 from the germline V gene are LGHNA and YNFKEQ. The CDR3 consists of 18 residues. V lost 0 bases and J 10 bases, leaving 22 bases between the germline ends. The chain uses TRBV4-2 and TRBJ1-6; possible D gene TRBD1, 5 bases. Sequenced: blood. The TCR comes from a man aged 30 to 45 in good health. CDR3: CASSQDGQGGGLGSPLHF. CDR3 bases: TGTGCCAGCAGCCAAGATGGTCAGGGAGGTGGTTTAGGGTCACCCCTCCACTTT.